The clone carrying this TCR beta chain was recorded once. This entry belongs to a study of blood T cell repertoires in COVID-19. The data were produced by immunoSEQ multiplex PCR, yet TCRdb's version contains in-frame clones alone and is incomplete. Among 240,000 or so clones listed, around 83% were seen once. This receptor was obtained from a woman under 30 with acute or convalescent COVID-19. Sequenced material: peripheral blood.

The CDR3 nucleotides are TGTGCCAGCAGCCGCGTCACTGGGGGGAGCTCCTATAATTCACCCCTCCACTTT. It is translated as CASSRVTGGSSYNSPLHF. The chain couples TRBV11-2 to TRBJ1-6, with TRBD1 as a possible D gene (5 bases). Germline CDR1 SGHAT, CDR2 FQNNGV. V lost 5 bases to trimming and J lost 0 bases, with 17 bases between them. The CDR3 sequence is 18 residues long.